This is a list of T cell receptor beta chains from one sample in a study of cytomegalovirus exposure and HLA in healthy donors. Assay used: immunoSEQ multiplex PCR; TCRdb lists only in-frame clones, some missing. Of over 75,000 clones listed, roughly 66% are singletons. Material: PBMCs. These receptors came from a man younger than 40 in good health and CMV-seronegative. Both conserved end residues are part of each CDR3. The order of the fields is clone size, D gene, J gene, V gene, CDR3 DNA, CDR3 protein. A D gene is named only where the DNA matches it firmly. Size is omitted from some rows. Given values are once, few, many or a class for expanded clones.

>once|TRBD2|TRBJ2-1|TRBV5-1
TGCGCCAGCAGCTCGACTAGCGAGTATGACAATGAGCAGTTCTTC
CASSSTSEYDNEQFF
>few|.|TRBJ2-7|TRBV7-9
TGTGCCAGCAGCTTATTACCAGGGAACGGGTTATTCTACGAGCAGTACTTC
CASSLLPGNGLFYEQYF
>few|.|TRBJ2-2|TRBV5-1
TGCGCCACACAGGGTTTGGTCACCGGGGAGCTGTTTTTT
CATQGLVTGELFF
>.|TRBD1|TRBJ1-2|TRBV5-1
TGCGCCAGCAGCTTGGTCTTAGGAGGGACAGGGGGTGGCGGCTACACCTTC
CASSLVLGGTGGGGYTF
>.|.|TRBJ2-4|TRBV7-2
TGTGCCAGCAGCTTGAATGCCGGAGCCAAAAACATTCAGTACTTC
CASSLNAGAKNIQYF
>.|.|TRBJ1-2|TRBV28
TGTGCCAGCCGAGACAGCCTTTGGGTGGACACCTTC
CASRDSLWVDTF
>.|.|TRBJ1-4|TRBV10-3
TGTGCCATCTCTTCGGGGAGAGGTCTTAATGAAAAACTGTTTTTT
CAISSGRGLNEKLFF
>.|TRBD1|TRBJ1-2|TRBV6-1
TGTGCCAGCCAGACAGGGATAAGGTATGGCTACACCTTC
CASQTGIRYGYTF
>few|.|TRBJ1-3|TRBV5-4
TGTGCCAGCAGGCCGGGGGGGCCTGGAAACACCATATATTTT
CASRPGGPGNTIYF
>.|.|TRBJ1-5|TRBV7-6
TGTGCCAGCAGCCTAGCTGGGGGGGATCAGCCCCAGCATTTT
CASSLAGGDQPQHF
>.|.|TRBJ1-1|TRBV5-1
TGCGCCAGCAGCTCCCAAGGGGGGGCTTTGAACACTGAAGCTTTCTTT
CASSSQGGALNTEAFF
>.|.|TRBJ2-7|TRBV2
TGTGCCAGCAGTGAATCCGGGGGCTACGAGCAGTACTTC
CASSESGGYEQYF
>few|.|TRBJ1-1|TRBV6-6
TGTGCCAGCAGGCACAGGGTGGATTACACTGAAGCTTTCTTT
CASRHRVDYTEAFF
>few|.|TRBJ1-3|TRBV29-1
TGCAGCGCTCAGGCTTTCTCTGGAAACACCATATATTTT
CSAQAFSGNTIYF
>.|.|TRBJ1-1|TRBV9
TGTGCCAGCAGCGTAGATCCAGGGGTAGGTGAAGCTTTCTTT
CASSVDPGVGEAFF
>.|.|TRBJ1-5|TRBV2
TGTGCCAGCAGTATCTGGGAGGGCAGCAATCAGCCCCAGCATTTT
CASSIWEGSNQPQHF
>.|TRBD2|TRBJ2-1|TRBV4-2
TGTGCCAGCAGCCAAGATAGCCAAATAGCGGGGGTTGGCAATGAGCAGTTCTTC
CASSQDSQIAGVGNEQFF
>.|.|TRBJ2-1|TRBV5-1
TGCGCCAGTAGCGTTCTCGCCTACAATGAGCAGTTCTTC
CASSVLAYNEQFF
>.|.|TRBJ1-2|TRBV5-4
TGTGCCAGCAGTTTTGGGCCAGCTAACTATGGCTACACCTTC
CASSFGPANYGYTF
>.|.|TRBJ2-1|TRBV6-5
TGTGCCAGCAGTTACGGCGGGATCGGTGGTCCGTATGAGCAGTTCTTC
CASSYGGIGGPYEQFF
>few|.|TRBJ2-7|TRBV12-5
TGTGCTAGTGGTTTGCTTTTAAAATCCTTAAATCCCCCCTACGAGCAGTACTTC
CASGLLLKSLNPPYEQYF
>few|TRBD2|TRBJ2-5|TRBV27
TGTGCCAGCAGTTCGGGCGGGAGGGGAGAGACCCAGTACTTC
CASSSGGRGETQYF
>.|TRBD2|TRBJ2-7|TRBV7-2
TGTGCCAGCAGCTTAGCAGCGGGGTATCCTTCCTACGAGCAGTACTTC
CASSLAAGYPSYEQYF
>.|.|TRBJ1-2|TRBV11-2
TGTGCCAGCAGCTTAGGGGGGCGATATGGCTACACCTTC
CASSLGGRYGYTF
>.|TRBD1|TRBJ2-7|TRBV5-4
TGTGCCAGCAGCTTGGTCTCGGGACAGGGTTCCCACGAGCAGTACTTC
CASSLVSGQGSHEQYF
>.|TRBD1|TRBJ1-5|TRBV7-9
TGTGCCAGCAGTACGACCGGGACAGGGGTTCAGCCCCAGCATTTT
CASSTTGTGVQPQHF
>.|.|TRBJ2-7|TRBV7-9
TGTGCCAGCAGCTTATTCGATGGGGGGACCTACGAGCAGTACTTC
CASSLFDGGTYEQYF
>few|TRBD1|TRBJ1-1|TRBV7-2
TGTGCCAGCAGGGCTACGGACAGGGGATCCACTGAAGCTTTCTTT
CASRATDRGSTEAFF
>.|TRBD2|TRBJ2-1|TRBV19
TGTGCCAGTAGTTCCCACAGCGGGGGTCTATCGGAGAATGAGCAGTTCTTC
CASSSHSGGLSENEQFF
>.|.|TRBJ2-2|TRBV7-9
TGTGCCAGCAGCTTCCCGGAGGATACCGGGGAGCTGTTTTTT
CASSFPEDTGELFF
>.|TRBD1|TRBJ2-5|TRBV5-6
TGTGCCAGCAGCTTGACCGGGACAGGGGCCCGGGGGACCCAGTACTTC
CASSLTGTGARGTQYF
>.|TRBD2|TRBJ2-5|TRBV5-4
TGTGCCAGCAGCCGGAGACTAGCGGGGGTGGAGACCCAGTACTTC
CASSRRLAGVETQYF
>.|.|TRBJ1-1|TRBV6-5
TGTGCCAGCAGTTCCGTGAACACTGAAGCTTTCTTT
CASSSVNTEAFF
>few|.|TRBJ1-2|TRBV7-2
TGTGCCAGCAGCTTAGTGACAGGAACGACTAACTATGGCTACACCTTC
CASSLVTGTTNYGYTF
>.|.|TRBJ1-3|TRBV4-3
TGCGCCAGCAGCCAAGGGGTATTAGGAGCTGGAAACACCATATATTTT
CASSQGVLGAGNTIYF
>few|TRBD1|TRBJ2-7|TRBV9
TGTGCCAGCAGCCTCCGGACAGGGCCGGGCACCTACGAGCAGTACTTC
CASSLRTGPGTYEQYF
>.|TRBD1|TRBJ1-1|TRBV2
TGTGCCAGCAGTGCTGACAGGGTGAACACTGAAGCTTTCTTT
CASSADRVNTEAFF